The 28 T cell receptor beta chains below come from one sample, sequenced in a study of OX40 agonist ivuxolimab in advanced cancers. Profiling relied on immunoSEQ multiplex PCR, and the TCRdb table lists in-frame clones only, not all of them. The sample lists tens of thousands of clones, about 89% seen once, with 8.4% in the top ten. Sequences were derived from CD4+ or CD8+ T cells sorted from blood, sampled in a trial of the OX40 agonist ivuxolimab. The receptors derive from an adult with an advanced solid tumor such as melanoma, head and neck, liver or kidney cancer.

This chain links TRBV6-1 with TRBJ1-2; D is ambiguous. This CDR3 has 14 residues. Germline CDR1 MNHNS, CDR2 SASEGT. V was clipped by 4 bases and J by 3 bases, with 12 bases between them. The CDR3 sequence is CASSGIGNYYGYTF. For the CDR3, the DNA is TGTGCCAGCAGTGGGATAGGGAACTACTATGGCTACACCTTC.

In DNA form, the CDR3 reads TGTGCCAGCAGCTTAGACACGGGGCTAAATGAGCAGTTCTTC. Its translation is CASSLDTGLNEQFF. The V and J genes are TRBV7-9 and TRBJ2-1, with D perhaps given as TRBD1 or TRBD2 (5 bases each). Trimming left V 1 base short and J 7 bases short, with 11 bases between. Germline loops: CDR1 SEHNR, CDR2 FQNEAQ (reference sequence). There are 14 residues in the CDR3.

The V and J genes are TRBV7-9 and TRBJ2-7; D is unclear. The CDR3 spans 12 residues. Trimming removed 5 bases at V and 6 bases at J, with 11 bases between. Germline assignment: CDR1 SEHNR and CDR2 FQNEAQ (reference sequence). DNA of the CDR3: TGTGCCAGCAGCAACTATGGGTTCGAGCAGTACTTC. Residues: CASSNYGFEQYF.

This chain joins TRBV15 and TRBJ1-5; TRBD1 is a possible D gene (5 bases). Germline values: CDR1 LNHNV, CDR2 YYDKDF (reference sequence). V dropped 1 base and J dropped 5 bases, with 9 bases sitting between them. This CDR3 has 14 amino acids. CDR3 in DNA: TGTGCCACCAGCAGAGGAGTGGGACATCAGCCCCAGCATTTT. This sequence encodes CATSRGVGHQPQHF.

The chain uses TRBV15 and TRBJ2-1, with 7 bases matching TRBD2. Germline lookup yields CDR1 LNHNV and CDR2 YYDKDF (reference sequence). CDR3 length equals 15 residues. Unmatched junction bases numbered 5, after V lost 0 bases and J lost 6 bases. The CDR3 sequence is CATSRDLGTINEQFF. The CDR3 DNA reads TGTGCCACCAGCAGAGATCTGGGGACTATCAATGAGCAGTTCTTC. Using reference TRBV15 and TRBJ2-1 for the parts outside the CDR3, the full variable domain is DAMVIQNPRYQVTQFGKPVTLSCSQTLNHNVMYWYQQKSSQAPKLLFHYYDKDFNNEADTPDNFQSRRPNTSFCFLDIRSPGLGDTAMYLCATSRDLGTINEQFFGPGTRLTVL.

The chain is built from TRBV27 and TRBJ1-2; D perhaps matches TRBD1 (6 bases). V was pared by 8 bases and J by 7 bases, with 23 bases between. Germline lookup yields CDR1 MNHEY and CDR2 SMNVEV (reference sequence). This CDR3 has 15 amino acids. CDR3 loop: CASGYFFLGGAGYTF. The CDR3 nucleotides are TGTGCCAGCGGGTATTTTTTTTTGGGGGGCGCTGGCTACACCTTC.

The gene calls are TRBV18 and TRBJ1-1, with 7 positions matching TRBD1. The CDR3 consists of 17 residues. The J segment lost 7 bases and the V segment lost 2 bases, leaving 16 bases of the junction unmatched. CDR1 is KGHSH and CDR2 is LQKENI in the germline V gene. The CDR3 region is CASSPILGPTGVFEAFF. The CDR3 DNA sequence: TGTGCCAGCTCACCAATACTCGGACCCACAGGGGTATTTGAAGCTTTCTTT.

The chain links TRBV4-3 to TRBJ1-2; D ambiguous. CDR3 size: 14 residues. Per the germline V gene, CDR1 is LGHNA and CDR2 is YSLEER. V was cut by 0 bases and J by 6 bases, with 11 bases left in between. The CDR3 sequence is CASSQEWHADGYTF. CDR3 coding DNA: TGCGCCAGCAGCCAAGAGTGGCATGCCGATGGCTACACCTTC.

This chain connects TRBV27 to TRBJ2-1, with TRBD2 identical over 10 bases. This CDR3 contains 16 residues. The trim removed 5 bases at V and 0 bases at J, leaving 4 bases unmatched. Germline lookup yields CDR1 MNHEY and CDR2 SMNVEV (reference sequence). The CDR3 bases are TGTGCCAGCAGTATGACTAGCGGGTTCTCCTACAATGAGCAGTTCTTC. This encodes CASSMTSGFSYNEQFF.

The V call is TRBV28, the J call TRBJ2-7; 10 bases agree with TRBD2. CDR3 length: 16 amino acids. With 6 bases clipped from V and 0 bases from J, the junction kept 8 bases outside the gene matches. Germline V gene lookup returns CDR1 MDHEN and CDR2 SYDVKM. The CDR3 DNA is TGTGCCAGCAGCGACCTTTTAGCGGGGGGCTCCTACGAGCAGTACTTC. It is translated as CASSDLLAGGSYEQYF.

This chain links TRBV28 with TRBJ1-1, with 8 positions matching TRBD1. V dropped 5 bases and J dropped 3; count of bases not matched to a gene: 2. This CDR3 has 13 residues. Germline V gene lookup returns CDR1 MDHEN and CDR2 SYDVKM. DNA of the CDR3: TGTGCCAGCAGTCTGACAGGGGACACTGAAGCTTTCTTT. It is translated as CASSLTGDTEAFF.

The chain carries TRBV15 and TRBJ2-3; D call uncertain. Germline V gene sequence: CDR1 LNHNV, CDR2 YYDKDF (reference sequence). Trimming left V 5 bases short and J 2 bases short, with 11 bases between. The CDR3 has 14 amino acids. CDR3 sequence: CATSPDGNTDTQYF. DNA for the CDR3: TGTGCCACCAGCCCGGACGGCAACACAGATACGCAGTATTTT.

The chain recombines TRBV27 with TRBJ2-3; D unresolved. V lost 3 bases, J lost 4 bases, and 5 bases lay in between. Germline CDR1 reads MNHEY; CDR2 reads SMNVEV (reference sequence). The CDR3 is made up of 12 amino acids. In DNA, the CDR3 is TGTGCCAGCAGTTTTTCCCCAGATACGCAGTATTTT. Its protein product is CASSFSPDTQYF.

As to this clone: At one boundary the junction diverges from the germline segment, which might be a read error. V is TRBV7-9 and J is TRBJ1-1, with D hard to call. CDR3 length: 14 residues. CDR1 SEHNR and CDR2 FQNEAQ come from the germline V gene (reference sequence). The CDR3 reads CASTLGQSNTEAFF. DNA of the CDR3: TGTGCCAGCACCTTAGGTCAATCGAACACTGAAGCTTTCTTT.

The CDR3 nucleotides are TGTGCCAGCAGCTATGGGCCGCCGGGCAATCAGCCCCAGCATTTT. Translation gives CASSYGPPGNQPQHF. The V and J genes are TRBV5-6 and TRBJ1-5; D not certain. Germline CDR1 is SGHDT and CDR2 is YYEEEE. Trimming took 3 bases from V and 2 from J, leaving 12 bases between them. The CDR3 is made up of 15 amino acids.

The chain combines TRBV27 with TRBJ2-7, with TRBD2 matching 11 bases. With 1 base clipped from V and 7 bases from J, the junction kept 6 bases outside the gene matches. The CDR3 spans 15 residues. The germline CDR1 and CDR2 sequences are MNHEY and SMNVEV (reference sequence). This CDR3 reads CASSLLAGGPREQYF. As DNA, the CDR3 is TGTGCCAGCAGTTTATTAGCGGGGGGGCCGAGAGAGCAGTACTTC.

J is TRBJ2-3 and V is TRBV5-4; D ambiguous. CDR1 and CDR2 (germline): SGHNT, YYREEE (reference sequence). V was shortened by 1 base and J by 0 bases, with 6 bases between the two germline ends. The CDR3 sequence is 14 residues long. The CDR3 DNA follows: TGTGCCAGCAGCTTGATCGCTAGCACAGATACGCAGTATTTT. It is translated as CASSLIASTDTQYF.

The chain is built from TRBV28 and TRBJ1-5; 8 nucleotides line up with TRBD1. Germline CDR1 reads MDHEN; CDR2 reads SYDVKM. V gave up 5 bases and J gave up 7 bases; unmatched junction bases: 13. The CDR3 contains 16 residues. CDR3 in amino acids: CASSPPPRQGRQPQHF. CDR3 sequence (DNA): TGTGCCAGCAGTCCTCCACCCCGACAGGGGAGGCAGCCCCAGCATTTT.

The chain has TRBV15 and TRBJ2-5; TRBD2 matches 8 bases. Germline trimming cut 3 bases from V and 5 bases from J; bases unmatched to any gene: 2. The germline V gene has CDR1 LNHNV and CDR2 YYDKDF (reference sequence). The CDR3 covers 13 residues. The CDR3 nucleotides are TGTGCCACCAGCAGCGGCGGGGGGGAGACCCAGTACTTC. This translates into CATSSGGGETQYF.

Notes on this clone: Other DNA sequences in the same sample also yield this CDR3. The chain combines TRBV13 with TRBJ2-3; TRBD1 might be the D (5 bases). This CDR3 comprises 12 residues. CDR1 and CDR2 (germline): PRHDT, FYEKMQ (reference sequence). V was trimmed by 4 bases and J by 6 bases, leaving 8 bases between them. The CDR3 DNA is TGTGCCAGCAGCTCAGGGTCGGATACGCAGTATTTT. Translating it yields CASSSGSDTQYF. Based on the CDR3 plus reference TRBV13 and TRBJ2-3, the full variable domain is AAGVIQSPRHLIKEKRETATLKCYPIPRHDTVYWYQQGPGQDPQFLISFYEKMQSDKGSIPDRFSAQQFSDYHSELNMSSLELGDSALYFCASSSGSDTQYFGPGTRLTVL.

The chain uses TRBV28 and TRBJ1-4; D remains unclear. This CDR3 is 13 amino acids long. Trimming took off 3 bases at V and 0 bases at J, with 2 bases between the two ends. Germline V lookup: CDR1 MDHEN, CDR2 SYDVKM. The CDR3 spells CASSLSTNEKLFF. In nucleotides, the CDR3 is TGTGCCAGCAGTTTGTCAACTAATGAAAAACTGTTTTTT.

This clone showed up just once. V usage is TRBV5-1 and J usage is TRBJ2-1; D is unclear. Germline V gene sequence: CDR1 SGHRS, CDR2 YFSETQ. Trimming cost V 0 bases and J 8 bases, with 18 bases left between them. CDR3 length: 16 residues. For the CDR3, the DNA is TGCGCCAGCAGCTTGGAGCTAGTAATACGATTCGATGAGCAGTTCTTC. It encodes CASSLELVIRFDEQFF.

The V and J genes are TRBV13 and TRBJ2-3, with 9 positions matching TRBD1. Looked up from germline, CDR1 is PRHDT and CDR2 is FYEKMQ (reference sequence). The length of the CDR3 is 15 residues. V was pared by 5 bases and J by 1 base, with 4 bases of the junction left unmatched. DNA for the CDR3: TGTGCCAGCAGCCACCGGACAGGGGGCACAGATACGCAGTATTTT. It translates to CASSHRTGGTDTQYF. The full variable domain, rest sourced from reference TRBV13 and TRBJ2-3, is AAGVIQSPRHLIKEKRETATLKCYPIPRHDTVYWYQQGPGQDPQFLISFYEKMQSDKGSIPDRFSAQQFSDYHSELNMSSLELGDSALYFCASSHRTGGTDTQYFGPGTRLTVL.

This chain uses TRBV5-4 with TRBJ2-4; 7 nucleotides match TRBD1. Germline V CDR1 and CDR2: SGHNT, YYREEE (reference sequence). This CDR3 contains 13 residues. V was clipped by 5 bases and J by 7 bases; unmatched bases: 6. The CDR3 region has the DNA TGTGCCAGCAGGGGGGACAGTCCGAACATTCAGTACTTC. Its protein is CASRGDSPNIQYF.

The CDR3 DNA reads as TGTGCCTCTAAAGGGGGTTCACCCCTCCACTTT. Translating it yields CASKGGSPLHF. The V and J genes are TRBV30 and TRBJ1-6, with a possible D match to TRBD1 (6 bases). With 7 bases removed from V and 9 bases from J, the gap between germline ends came to 10 bases. The CDR3 contains 11 residues. Looked up from germline, CDR1 is GTSNPN and CDR2 is SVGIG (reference sequence).

The chain carries TRBV4-2 and TRBJ1-2; the match to TRBD1 covers 9 bases. CDR1 and CDR2 (germline): LGHNA, YNFKEQ. V gave up 0 bases and J gave up 1 base; unmatched junction bases: 3. CDR3 size: 16 residues. This CDR3 is CASSQDTGGGNYGYTF. The CDR3, as DNA: TGTGCCAGCAGCCAAGACACAGGGGGCGGTAACTATGGCTACACCTTC.

The table lists this clone with a count of one. An end of the junction does not agree with germline; a read error may underlie this. V gene TRBV29-1 combines with J gene TRBJ2-3; D remains unclear. The CDR3 runs 15 residues. The germline gives CDR1 SQVTM, CDR2 ANQGSEA. DNA of the CDR3: TGCAGCGTCGAAGGGCCCCTCCCCCGCACAGATACGCAGTATTTT. This gives the protein CSVEGPLPRTDTQYF.

The rearrangement joins TRBV6-5 to TRBJ2-3; D might be TRBD2 (6 bases). Germline V gene data show CDR1 as MNHEY and CDR2 as SVGAGI. The CDR3 runs to 14 residues. Deletions cut 4 bases from V and 2 bases from J, with 10 bases between. The CDR3 region is CASSWDSSTDTQYF. The CDR3 DNA sequence: TGTGCCAGCAGTTGGGACTCCTCCACAGATACGCAGTATTTT.